This T cell receptor (beta chain) came from a study of cytomegalovirus exposure and HLA in healthy donors. Across the whole study: From 150 million to 200 million T cells, an earlier analysis saw roughly 110 million unique TCR beta sequences.

It was with 60 Vbeta and 13 Jbeta primers that the PCR ran. Assay: immunoSEQ multiplex PCR; the TCRdb copy retains only in-frame clones and omits some. The data hold approximately 190,000 clones, with around 90% observed a single time. A word on this clone: What it binds is unknown.

Findings of the study overall: Reports described diagnosis of cytomegalovirus status by the classifier as highly specific and sensitive. A highly shared variant cluster was judged a likely technical artifact.

The CDR3 is 12 residues long. The germline gives CDR1 MDHEN, CDR2 SYDVKM. The V and J ends lost 6 bases and 0 bases respectively, with 6 bases between them. This chain uses TRBV28 with TRBJ2-7; D unclear. Sequencing input: PBMCs. This receptor was taken from a boy aged 2-15 years in good health and CMV-seronegative. CDR3 coding DNA: TGTGCCAGCAGCTCCGGCTCCTACGAGCAGTACTTC. It codes for CASSSGSYEQYF.